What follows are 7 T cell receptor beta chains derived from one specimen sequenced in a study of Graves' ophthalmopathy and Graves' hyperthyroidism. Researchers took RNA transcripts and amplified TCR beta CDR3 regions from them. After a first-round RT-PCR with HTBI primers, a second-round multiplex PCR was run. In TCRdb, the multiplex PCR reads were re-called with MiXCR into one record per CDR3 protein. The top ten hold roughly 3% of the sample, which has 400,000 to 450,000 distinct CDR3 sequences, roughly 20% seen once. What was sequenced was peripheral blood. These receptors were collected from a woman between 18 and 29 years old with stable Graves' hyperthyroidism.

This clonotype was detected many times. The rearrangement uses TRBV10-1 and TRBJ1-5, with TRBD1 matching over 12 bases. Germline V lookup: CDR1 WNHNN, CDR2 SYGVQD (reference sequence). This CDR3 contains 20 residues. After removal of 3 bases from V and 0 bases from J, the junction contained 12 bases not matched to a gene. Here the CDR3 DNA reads TGCGCCAGCAGTGACAGGGACAGGGGGCTAATTATTGATAGCAATCAGCCCCAGCATTTT. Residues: CASSDRDRGLIIDSNQPQHF.

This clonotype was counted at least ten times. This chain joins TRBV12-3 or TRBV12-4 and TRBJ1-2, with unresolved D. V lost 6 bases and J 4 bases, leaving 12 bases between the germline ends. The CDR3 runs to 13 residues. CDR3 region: CASSLEGSYGYTF. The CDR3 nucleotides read TGTGCCAGCAGCCTAGAAGGATCCTATGGCTACACCTTC.

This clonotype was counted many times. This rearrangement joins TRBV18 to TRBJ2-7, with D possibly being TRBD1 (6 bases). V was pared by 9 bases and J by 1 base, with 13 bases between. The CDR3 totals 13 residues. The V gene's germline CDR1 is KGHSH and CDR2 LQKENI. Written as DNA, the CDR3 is TGTGCCAGTAGTCCGGACAGATCCTACGAGCAGTACTTC. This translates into CASSPDRSYEQYF.

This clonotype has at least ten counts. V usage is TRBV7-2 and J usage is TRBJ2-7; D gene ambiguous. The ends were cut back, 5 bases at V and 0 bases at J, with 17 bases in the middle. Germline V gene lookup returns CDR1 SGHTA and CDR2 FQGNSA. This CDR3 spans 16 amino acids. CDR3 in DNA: TGTGCCAGCAGCCGAGACCCTCGGCGGAGCTCCTACGAGCAGTACTTC. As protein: CASSRDPRRSSYEQYF. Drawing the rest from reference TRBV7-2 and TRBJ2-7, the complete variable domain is GAGVSQSPSNKVTEKGKDVELRCDPISGHTALYWYRQSLGQGLEFLIYFQGNSAPDKSGLPSDRFSAERTGGSVSTLTIQRTQQEDSAVYLCASSRDPRRSSYEQYFGPGTRLTVT.

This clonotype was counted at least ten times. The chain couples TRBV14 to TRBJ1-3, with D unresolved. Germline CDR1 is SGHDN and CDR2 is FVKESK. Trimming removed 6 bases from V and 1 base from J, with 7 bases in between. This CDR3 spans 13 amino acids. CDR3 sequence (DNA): TGTGCCAGCAGTCGAGTTTCTGGAAACACCATATATTTT. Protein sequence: CASSRVSGNTIYF.

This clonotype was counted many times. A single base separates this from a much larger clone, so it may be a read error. CDR3 coding DNA: TGTGCCGGCAGTTTAGCTGGTAACACTGAAGCTTTCTTT. Its translation: CAGSLAGNTEAFF. The chain carries TRBV12-3 or TRBV12-4 and TRBJ1-1; D is unresolved. The CDR3 totals 13 residues.

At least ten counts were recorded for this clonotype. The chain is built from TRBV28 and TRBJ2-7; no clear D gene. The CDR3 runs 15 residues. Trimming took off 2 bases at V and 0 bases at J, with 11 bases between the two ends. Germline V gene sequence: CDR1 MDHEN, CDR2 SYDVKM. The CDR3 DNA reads TGTGCCAGCAGTTTACCAGCCGGAAACTCCTACGAGCAGTACTTC. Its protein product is CASSLPAGNSYEQYF.